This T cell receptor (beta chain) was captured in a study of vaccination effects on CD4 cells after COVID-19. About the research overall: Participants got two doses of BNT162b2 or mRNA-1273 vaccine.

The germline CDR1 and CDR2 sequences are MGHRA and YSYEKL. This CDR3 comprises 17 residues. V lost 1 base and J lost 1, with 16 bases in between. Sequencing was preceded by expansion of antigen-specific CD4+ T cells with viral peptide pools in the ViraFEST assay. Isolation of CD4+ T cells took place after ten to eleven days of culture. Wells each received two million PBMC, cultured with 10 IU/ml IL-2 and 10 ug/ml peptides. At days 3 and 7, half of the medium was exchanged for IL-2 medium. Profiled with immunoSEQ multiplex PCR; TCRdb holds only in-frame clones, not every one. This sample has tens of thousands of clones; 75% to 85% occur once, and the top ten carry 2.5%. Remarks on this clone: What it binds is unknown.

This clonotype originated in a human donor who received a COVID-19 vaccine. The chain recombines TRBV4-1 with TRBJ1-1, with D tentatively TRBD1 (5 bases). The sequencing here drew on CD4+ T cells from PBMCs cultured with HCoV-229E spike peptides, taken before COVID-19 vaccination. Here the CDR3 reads CASSQATTRDANTEAFF. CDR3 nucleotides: TGCGCCAGCAGCCAAGCCACAACCAGGGACGCGAACACTGAAGCTTTCTTT.